Listed below are T cell receptor beta chains from one sample, sequenced in a study of T cell responses to AZD1222 COVID-19 vaccine. Repertoires were generated with immunoSEQ multiplex PCR, while TCRdb's copy carries only in-frame clones and drops some. Of 120,000 to 150,000 clones listed, 88% are singletons. The sample here was peripheral blood, taken 28 days after the second dose of the MenACWY control vaccine. The origin of the receptors is an adult who received the MenACWY meningococcal vaccine as a control. CDR3s include the opening cysteine and the closing phenylalanine or tryptophan. Each record gives: D gene, J gene, V gene, clone size, CDR3 length, CDR3 DNA, CDR3 protein. The D gene is left open where the match is weak. Expanded clones get a size class; other rows say once, few or many, or leave the size out.

>TRBD1|TRBJ1-1|TRBV9|.|18
TGTGCCAGCAGCGTAATTCCCAGAGGGACAGGGGTCGGCACTGAAGCTTTCTTT
CASSVIPRGTGVGTEAFF
>.|TRBJ1-1|TRBV6-2/TRBV6-3|.|16
TGTGCCAGCAGTTACAATTCCCGCCGGAGGACCCCTGAAGCTTTCTTT
CASSYNSRRRTPEAFF
>.|TRBJ2-7|TRBV19|.|15
TGTGCCAGTAGTATCGGCCAGCGGGCTCACTACGAGCAGTACTTC
CASSIGQRAHYEQYF
>.|TRBJ1-2|TRBV9|.|16
TGTGCCAGCAGCACCCCTCGTGGGGGCAGGAACTATGGCTACACCTTC
CASSTPRGGRNYGYTF
>.|TRBJ1-4|TRBV20-1|few|11
TGCAGTGCGCTTCGGAATGAAAAACTGTTTTTT
CSALRNEKLFF
>.|TRBJ2-6|TRBV7-2|.|18
TGTGCCAGCAGCTTAGTCCTCACGGACCTCTCAGGGGCCAACGTCCTGACTTTC
CASSLVLTDLSGANVLTF
>.|TRBJ1-2|TRBV27|.|13
TGTGCCAGCAGGACAAACAGGGATGGTGGCTACACCTTC
CASRTNRDGGYTF
>.|TRBJ2-3|TRBV29-1|.|13
TGCAGCGTTGATGATGGAGGGACAGATACGCAGTATTTT
CSVDDGGTDTQYF
>.|TRBJ1-3|TRBV6-5|once|14
TGTGCCAGCACTATGGGTGTCTCTGGAAACACCATATATTTT
CASTMGVSGNTIYF
>.|TRBJ1-1|TRBV25-1|.|16
TGTGCCAGCAGTGGAGGACCGGGACATGAGGGGACTGAAGCTTTCTTT
CASSGGPGHEGTEAFF
>.|TRBJ1-5|TRBV10-3|.|15
TGTGCCATCAGTGAGCGGGGGCAGGCTAATCAGCCCCAGCATTTT
CAISERGQANQPQHF
>.|TRBJ1-4|TRBV7-2|.|14
TGTGCCAGCAGCTTCGAGGGTTCGTCTGAAAAACTGTTTTTT
CASSFEGSSEKLFF
>.|TRBJ2-7|TRBV6-5|.|14
TGTGCCAGCCCCGAGGGAAGGCAGGGTGGCGAGCAGTACTTC
CASPEGRQGGEQYF
>TRBD1|TRBJ1-4|TRBV9|.|15
TGTGCCAGCAGCGAGGGAGACAGGGCATACGAAAAACTGTTTTTT
CASSEGDRAYEKLFF